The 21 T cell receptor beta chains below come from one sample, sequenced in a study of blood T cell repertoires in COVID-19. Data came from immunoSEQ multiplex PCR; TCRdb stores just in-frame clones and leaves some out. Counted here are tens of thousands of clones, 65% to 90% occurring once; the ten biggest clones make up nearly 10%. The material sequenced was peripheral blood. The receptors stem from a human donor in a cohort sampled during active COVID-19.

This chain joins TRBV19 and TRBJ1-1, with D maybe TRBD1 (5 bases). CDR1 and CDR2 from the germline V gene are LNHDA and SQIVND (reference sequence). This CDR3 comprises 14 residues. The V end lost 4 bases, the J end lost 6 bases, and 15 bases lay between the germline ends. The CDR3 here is CASSTRDIVPEAFF. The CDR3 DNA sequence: TGTGCCAGTAGTACCAGGGATATCGTACCTGAAGCTTTCTTT.

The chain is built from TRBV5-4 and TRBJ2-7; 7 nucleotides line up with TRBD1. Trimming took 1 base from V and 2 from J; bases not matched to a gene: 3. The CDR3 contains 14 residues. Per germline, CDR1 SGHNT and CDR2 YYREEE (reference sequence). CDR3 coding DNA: TGTGCCAGCAGCTTGACAGGGGAAACCTACGAGCAGTACTTC. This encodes CASSLTGETYEQYF.

This CDR3 is CASSQDGQLSKQYF. The CDR3 coding sequence is TGTGCCAGCAGCCAAGATGGACAGCTCAGCAAGCAGTACTTC. The chain employs TRBV3-1 (or the pseudogene TRBV3-2) and TRBJ2-7; D might be TRBD1 (6 bases). Trimming stripped 0 bases from V and 8 bases from J, with 14 bases between. The CDR3 has 14 amino acids. CDR1 and CDR2 (germline): LGHDT, YNNKEL (reference sequence).

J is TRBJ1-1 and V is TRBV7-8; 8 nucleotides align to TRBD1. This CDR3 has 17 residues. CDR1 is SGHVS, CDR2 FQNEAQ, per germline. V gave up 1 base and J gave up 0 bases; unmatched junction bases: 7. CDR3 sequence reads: CASSLEYVTGVNTEAFF. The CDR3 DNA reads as TGTGCCAGCAGCTTAGAATATGTGACAGGGGTGAACACTGAAGCTTTCTTT.

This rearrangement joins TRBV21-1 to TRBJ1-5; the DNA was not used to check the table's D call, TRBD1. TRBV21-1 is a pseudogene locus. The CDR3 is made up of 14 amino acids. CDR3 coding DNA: TGTGCCAGCAGCAAAGCCGGGACAGCATCTCCAAAGCATTTT. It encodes CASSKAGTASPKHF.

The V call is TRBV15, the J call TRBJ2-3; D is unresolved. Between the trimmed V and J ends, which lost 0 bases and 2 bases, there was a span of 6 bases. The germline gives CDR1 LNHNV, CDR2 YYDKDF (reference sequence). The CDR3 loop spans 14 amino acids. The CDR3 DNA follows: TGTGCCACCAGCAGAGATGGAGCCACAGATACGCAGTATTTT. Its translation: CATSRDGATDTQYF.

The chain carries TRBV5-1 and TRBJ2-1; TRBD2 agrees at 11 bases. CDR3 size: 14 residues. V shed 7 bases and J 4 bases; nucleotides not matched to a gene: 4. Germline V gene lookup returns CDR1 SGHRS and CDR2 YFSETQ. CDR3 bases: TGCGCCAGCCGTAGCGGGGGGGAATACAATGAGCAGTTCTTC. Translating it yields CASRSGGEYNEQFF.

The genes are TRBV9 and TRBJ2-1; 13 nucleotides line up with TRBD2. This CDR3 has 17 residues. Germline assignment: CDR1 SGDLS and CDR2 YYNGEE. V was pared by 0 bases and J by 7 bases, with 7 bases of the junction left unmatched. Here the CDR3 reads CASSVAPTSGRGNEQFF. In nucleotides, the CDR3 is TGTGCCAGCAGCGTAGCCCCCACTAGCGGGAGGGGTAATGAGCAGTTCTTC.

The CDR3 spells CASSPPTSGRGPYEQYF. For the CDR3, the DNA is TGTGCCAGCTCACCACCGACTAGCGGGAGGGGCCCCTACGAGCAGTACTTC. The genes are TRBV18 and TRBJ2-7, with 14 bases that match TRBD2. There are 17 residues in the CDR3. Germline trimming cut 0 bases from V and 2 bases from J; bases unmatched to any gene: 3. Per germline, CDR1 KGHSH and CDR2 LQKENI.

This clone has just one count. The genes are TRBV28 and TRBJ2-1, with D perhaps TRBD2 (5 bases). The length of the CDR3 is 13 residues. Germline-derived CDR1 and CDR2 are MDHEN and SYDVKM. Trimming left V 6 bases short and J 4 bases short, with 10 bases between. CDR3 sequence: CASRLEAYNEQFF. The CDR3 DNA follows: TGTGCCAGCAGGTTGGAGGCTTACAATGAGCAGTTCTTC. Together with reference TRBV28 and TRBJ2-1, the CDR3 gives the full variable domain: DVKVTQSSRYLVKRTGEKVFLECVQDMDHENMFWYRQDPGLGLRLIYFSYDVKMKEKGDIPEGYSVSREKKERFSLILESASTNQTSMYLCASRLEAYNEQFFGPGTRLTVL.

Here the CDR3 reads CASSQDIGGGIFGNQPQHF. For the CDR3, the DNA is TGTGCCAGCAGCCAAGATATCGGGGGAGGTATTTTTGGCAATCAGCCCCAGCATTTT. The chain carries TRBV3-1 (or the pseudogene TRBV3-2) and TRBJ1-5; D is possibly TRBD1 (5 bases). Between the trimmed V and J ends, which lost 0 bases and 2 bases, there was a span of 20 bases. In germline, CDR1 is LGHDT, CDR2 YNNKEL (reference sequence). The CDR3 length is 19 residues.

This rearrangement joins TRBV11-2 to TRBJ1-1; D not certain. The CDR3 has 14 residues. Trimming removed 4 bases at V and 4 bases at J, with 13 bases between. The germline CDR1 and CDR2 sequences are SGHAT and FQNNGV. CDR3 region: CASSSEVGGTEAFF. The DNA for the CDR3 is TGTGCCAGCAGCTCGGAGGTTGGTGGCACTGAAGCTTTCTTT. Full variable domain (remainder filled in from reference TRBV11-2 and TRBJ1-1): EAGVAQSPRYKIIEKRQSVAFWCNPISGHATLYWYQQILGQGPKLLIQFQNNGVVDDSQLPKDRFSAERLKGVDSTLKIQPAKLEDSAVYLCASSSEVGGTEAFFGQGTRLTVV.

The CDR3: CASSRTGEFAGANVLTF. The CDR3 DNA is TGTGCCAGTAGCCGGACAGGGGAGTTCGCCGGGGCCAACGTCCTGACTTTC. This chain uses TRBV19 with TRBJ2-6, with 9 bases that match TRBD1. V was pared by 6 bases and J by 4 bases, with 10 bases of the junction left unmatched. Germline CDR1 is LNHDA and CDR2 is SQIVND (reference sequence). The CDR3 is 17 amino acids.

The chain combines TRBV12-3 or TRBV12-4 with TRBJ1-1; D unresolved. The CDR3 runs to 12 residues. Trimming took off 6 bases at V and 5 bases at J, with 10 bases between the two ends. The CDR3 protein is CASSKDKTEAFF. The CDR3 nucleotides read TGTGCCAGCAGCAAAGACAAGACTGAAGCTTTCTTT.

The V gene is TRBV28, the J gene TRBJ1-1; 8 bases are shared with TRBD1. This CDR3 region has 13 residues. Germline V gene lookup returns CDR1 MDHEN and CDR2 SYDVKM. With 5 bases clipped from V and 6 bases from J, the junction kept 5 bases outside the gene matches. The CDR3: CASSPGQGPEAFF. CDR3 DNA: TGTGCCAGCAGTCCAGGACAGGGCCCTGAAGCTTTCTTT.

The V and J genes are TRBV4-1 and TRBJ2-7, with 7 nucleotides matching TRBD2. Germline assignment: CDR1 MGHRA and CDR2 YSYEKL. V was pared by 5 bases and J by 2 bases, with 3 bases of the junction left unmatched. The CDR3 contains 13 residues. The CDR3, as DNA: TGCGCCAGCAGCGGGGGGGAAGCCTACGAGCAGTACTTC. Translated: CASSGGEAYEQYF.

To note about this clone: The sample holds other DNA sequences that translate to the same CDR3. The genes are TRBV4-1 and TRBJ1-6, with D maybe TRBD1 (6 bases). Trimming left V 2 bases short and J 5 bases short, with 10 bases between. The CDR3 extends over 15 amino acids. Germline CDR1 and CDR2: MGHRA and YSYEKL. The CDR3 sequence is CASSQPGQNNSPLHF. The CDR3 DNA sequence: TGCGCCAGCAGCCAACCCGGACAGAATAATTCACCCCTCCACTTT.

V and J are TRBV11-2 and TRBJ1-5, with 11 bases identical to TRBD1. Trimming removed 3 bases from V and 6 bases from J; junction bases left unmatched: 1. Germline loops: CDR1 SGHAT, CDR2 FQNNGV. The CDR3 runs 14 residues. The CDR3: CASSLGTGGQPQHF. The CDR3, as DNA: TGTGCCAGCAGCTTGGGGACAGGGGGTCAGCCCCAGCATTTT.

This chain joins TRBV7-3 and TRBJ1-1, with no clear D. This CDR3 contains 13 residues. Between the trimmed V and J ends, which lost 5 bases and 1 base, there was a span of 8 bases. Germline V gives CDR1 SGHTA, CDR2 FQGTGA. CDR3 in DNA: TGTGCCAGCAGCAACACAGCGAACACTGAAGCTTTCTTT. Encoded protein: CASSNTANTEAFF.

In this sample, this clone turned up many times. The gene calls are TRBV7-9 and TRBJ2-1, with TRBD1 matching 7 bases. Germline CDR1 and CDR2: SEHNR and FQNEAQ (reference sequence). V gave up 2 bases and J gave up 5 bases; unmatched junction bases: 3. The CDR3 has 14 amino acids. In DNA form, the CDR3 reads TGTGCCAGCAGCTTAACCCAGGGGGACAATGAGCAGTTCTTC. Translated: CASSLTQGDNEQFF.

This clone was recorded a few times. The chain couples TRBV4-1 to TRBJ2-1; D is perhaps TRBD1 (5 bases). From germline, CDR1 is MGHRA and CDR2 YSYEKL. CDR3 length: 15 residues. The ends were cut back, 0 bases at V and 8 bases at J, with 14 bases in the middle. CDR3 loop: CASSQESSRGHEQFF. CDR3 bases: TGCGCCAGCAGCCAAGAATCAAGTAGGGGCCATGAGCAGTTCTTC.